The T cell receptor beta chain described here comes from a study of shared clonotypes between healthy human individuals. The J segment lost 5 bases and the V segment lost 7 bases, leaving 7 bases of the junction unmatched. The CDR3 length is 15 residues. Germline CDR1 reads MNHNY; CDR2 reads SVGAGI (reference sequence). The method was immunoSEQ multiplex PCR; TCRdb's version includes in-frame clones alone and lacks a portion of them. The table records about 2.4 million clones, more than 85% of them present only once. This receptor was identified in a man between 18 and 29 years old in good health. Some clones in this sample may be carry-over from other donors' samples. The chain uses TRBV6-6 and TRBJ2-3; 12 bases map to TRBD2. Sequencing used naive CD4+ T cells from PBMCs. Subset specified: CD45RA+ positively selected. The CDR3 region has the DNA TGTGCCAGCATCCTGACTAGCGGGAGTGGAGATACGCAGTATTTT. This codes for CASILTSGSGDTQYF.